A selection of T cell receptor beta chains follows, all from one sample in a study of shared clonotypes between healthy human individuals. Clones were sequenced by immunoSEQ multiplex PCR, and TCRdb holds only the in-frame ones, with some missing. This table holds roughly 2,000,000 clones, just under 95% found once. Sample: naive CD8+ T cells from PBMCs. Source of these receptors: a man aged 18-30 years in good health. Some clones in this sample may be carry-over from other donors' samples. Both conserved end residues are part of each CDR3. D genes are given only for firm matches. A row's size may be missing; if present it is once, few, many or a size class.

D gene | J gene | V gene | clone size | CDR3 DNA | CDR3 protein
TRBD1 | TRBJ1-2 | TRBV11-2 | - | TGTGCCAGCAGCCTTACCGGACAGGCTCCACCACATGGCTACACCTTC | CASSLTGQAPPHGYTF
- | TRBJ2-7 | TRBV10-3 | - | TGTGCCATCAGTGACATAACCAGGGGCTGGGACGAGCAGTACTTC | CAISDITRGWDEQYF
- | TRBJ2-7 | TRBV20-1 | - | TGCAGTGCCAAATACGACGAGCAGTACTTC | CSAKYDEQYF
TRBD2 | TRBJ2-7 | TRBV28 | - | TGTGCCAGCAGCCCTAGCGGGAGGACCTACGAGCAGTACTTC | CASSPSGRTYEQYF
- | TRBJ1-3 | TRBV13 | - | TGTGCCAGCAGCTTAGAGTCGGAGGGAAGTGGAAACACCATATATTTT | CASSLESEGSGNTIYF
- | TRBJ2-2 | TRBV29-1 | - | TGCAGCGTTGAATTGTTGGGGGCGCCCGGCGGGGAGCTGTTTTTT | CSVELLGAPGGELFF
TRBD1 | TRBJ2-1 | TRBV6-5 | - | TGTGCCAGCAGTTACGGAGGGACAGGGCCCTACAATGAGCAGTTCTTC | CASSYGGTGPYNEQFF
- | TRBJ1-6 | TRBV7-9 | - | TGTGCCAGCAGTATAGGGGGGTATAATTCACCCCTCCACTTT | CASSIGGYNSPLHF
- | TRBJ2-7 | TRBV7-9 | - | TGTGCCAGCAGCTTAGCCGGGGGCGGGTACGAGCAGTACTTC | CASSLAGGGYEQYF
- | TRBJ1-1 | TRBV19 | once | TGTGCCAGTAAAAATGACGGGCGGAACACTGAAGCTTTCTTT | CASKNDGRNTEAFF
- | TRBJ2-7 | TRBV19 | - | TGTGCCAGTAGTCCCGGACATTTCCTAAGCTCCTACGAGCAGTACTTC | CASSPGHFLSSYEQYF
- | TRBJ2-1 | TRBV6-5 | - | TGTGCCAGCACCGCGGGTCTCTCAACCCGCGAGCAGTTCTTC | CASTAGLSTREQFF
- | TRBJ2-2 | TRBV27 | - | TGTGCCAGCAGTCCTCAACCCCACGGGGTGGTCGGGGAGCTGTTTTTT | CASSPQPHGVVGELFF
TRBD1 | TRBJ1-1 | TRBV7-8 | once | TGTGCCAGCAGCTCACGGACAGGGATGAACACTGAAGCTTTCTTT | CASSSRTGMNTEAFF
- | TRBJ2-1 | TRBV15 | - | TGTGCCACCAGCAGAGATCCCTTAGGTGAGCAGTTCTTC | CATSRDPLGEQFF
- | TRBJ2-6 | TRBV7-8 | - | TGTGCCAGCAGCCCCCCTTCTGGGAACGGGGCCAACGTCCTGACTTTC | CASSPPSGNGANVLTF
- | TRBJ2-1 | TRBV5-4 | few | TGTGCCAGCAGCTGGGGGAATGAGCAGTTCTTC | CASSWGNEQFF
TRBD1 | TRBJ1-1 | TRBV30 | once | TGTGCCTGGAGTGAGATTAAACAGGGGGCGTCGCGTCCAGCTTTCTTT | CAWSEIKQGASRPAFF
- | TRBJ2-1 | TRBV2 | - | TGTGCCAGCAGTGGGACTTCGCGGATAATGAGTATCCAGTTCTTC | CASSGTSRIMSIQFF
- | TRBJ2-7 | TRBV4-1 | - | TGCGCCAGCAGCCGGCAGGGGCCGGGGGAGCAGTACTTC | CASSRQGPGEQYF
- | TRBJ2-7 | TRBV27 | - | TGTGCCAGCGGCATTTGGGGGGGGCAGGGCTTTACCTACGAGCAGTACTTC | CASGIWGGQGFTYEQYF
TRBD2 | TRBJ2-2 | TRBV25-1 | - | TGTGCCAGCAGTGAGCTCTGGACTAGCGGTGACCGCACCGGGGAGCTGTTTTTT | CASSELWTSGDRTGELFF
- | TRBJ1-5 | TRBV28 | - | TGTGCCAGCAGCCTTACCCCACAGGGTGACGGCAATCAGCCCCAGCATTTT | CASSLTPQGDGNQPQHF
- | TRBJ2-7 | TRBV19 | - | TGTGCCAGTAGTATCGATCCGGGTGGGGGGACCGAGCAGTACTTC | CASSIDPGGGTEQYF
- | TRBJ2-7 | TRBV27 | - | TGTGCCAGCAGTTTGGGATCGACTTACGAGCAGTACTTC | CASSLGSTYEQYF
TRBD1 | TRBJ2-7 | TRBV4-1 | - | TGCGCCAGCAGCCGCCAAAAAACCGGGACAGGGCTGAGCGAGCAGTACTTC | CASSRQKTGTGLSEQYF
TRBD2 | TRBJ2-7 | TRBV25-1 | once | TGTGCCAGCAGTGAAAGGACTAGCCGGTCCTACGAGCAGTACTTC | CASSERTSRSYEQYF
- | TRBJ2-5 | TRBV19 | once | TGTGCCAGTAGTATCATCGGTGGAGAGACCCAGTACTTC | CASSIIGGETQYF
- | TRBJ2-1 | TRBV6-5 | - | TGTGCCAGCAGCCAAAGGACTGGGGGCTACAATGAGCAGTTCTTC | CASSQRTGGYNEQFF
- | TRBJ2-2 | TRBV9 | - | TGTGCCAGCAGCGCCCGGGCGGGATCGGACGGGGAGCTGTTTTTT | CASSARAGSDGELFF
- | TRBJ2-6 | TRBV19 | - | TGTGCCAGTAGCTCGGGGCCTGGCCGATTCTCTGGGGCCAACGTCCTGACTTTC | CASSSGPGRFSGANVLTF
- | TRBJ1-1 | TRBV10-1 | - | TGCGCCAGCACGGGGGATAAGAACACTGAAGCTTTCTTT | CASTGDKNTEAFF
- | TRBJ2-1 | TRBV7-2 | - | TGTGCCAGCAGCTTAGTACATGAGCAGTTCTTC | CASSLVHEQFF
- | TRBJ2-7 | TRBV13 | - | TGTGCCAGCAGCTTCTGGACACTTGGCGAGCAGTACTTC | CASSFWTLGEQYF
- | TRBJ2-2 | TRBV27 | - | TGTGCCAGCAGTTTACGGGGGCCCGGGGAGCTGTTTTTT | CASSLRGPGELFF
TRBD1 | TRBJ2-7 | TRBV9 | - | TGTGCCAGCAGCGTAACCCCGACAGGGGGCGTCTACGAGCAGTACTTC | CASSVTPTGGVYEQYF
- | TRBJ1-6 | TRBV27 | - | TGTGCCAGCAGTTTCGGAGGGATAGGTTCACCCCTCCACTTT | CASSFGGIGSPLHF
TRBD1 | TRBJ2-7 | TRBV28 | - | TGTGCCAGCAGAATCGGGACAGGGCTAATCGAGCAGTACTTC | CASRIGTGLIEQYF
TRBD1 | TRBJ2-1 | TRBV6-5 | - | TGTGCCAGCAGTTTCCTAGGGACAGGGGAAACCGATGAGCAGTTCTTC | CASSFLGTGETDEQFF
TRBD2 | TRBJ2-1 | TRBV10-3 | - | TGTGCCATCAGAAGAAAGACTAGCGGGATCGATGAGCAGTTCTTC | CAIRRKTSGIDEQFF
- | TRBJ2-1 | TRBV5-1 | once | TGCGCCAGCAGCCCCGAGGGCCCAGACGAGCAGTTCTTC | CASSPEGPDEQFF
- | TRBJ2-7 | TRBV9 | - | TGTGCCAGCAGCGTAGGAGCAGGGATGAGGGAGCAGTACTTC | CASSVGAGMREQYF
TRBD1 | TRBJ1-2 | TRBV2 | once | TGTGCCAGCAGGGACTACAGGGGTGGCTATGGCTACACCTTC | CASRDYRGGYGYTF
- | TRBJ1-3 | TRBV11-2 | - | TGTGCCAGCAGCTCGGGACGGAGCTCTGGAAACACCATATATTTT | CASSSGRSSGNTIYF
TRBD1 | TRBJ2-7 | TRBV27 | - | TGTGCCAGCAGTTCGTGGGACAGCTCCTACGAGCAGTACTTC | CASSSWDSSYEQYF
- | TRBJ1-5 | TRBV6-5 | - | TGTGCCAGCAGCACCAGGGTGGGGAGCAATCAGCCCCAGCATTTT | CASSTRVGSNQPQHF
TRBD2 | TRBJ2-5 | TRBV4-1 | - | TGCGCCAGCAGCCAAGAGGGGATAGCGGGAGGGCCAGAGACCCAGTACTTC | CASSQEGIAGGPETQYF
- | TRBJ1-5 | TRBV19 | - | TGTGCCAGTAGTAGGGGGAATCAGCCCCAGCATTTT | CASSRGNQPQHF
TRBD1 | TRBJ1-2 | TRBV7-8 | - | TGTGCCAGCAGCTCCCAGCTAGGACAGGGTCTTTCAAACTATGGCTACACCTTC | CASSSQLGQGLSNYGYTF
- | TRBJ1-2 | TRBV9 | - | TGTGCCAGCAGCGTAGGGACCAAAAGGGGCTACACCTTC | CASSVGTKRGYTF
- | TRBJ2-1 | TRBV5-1 | - | TGCGCCAGCAGCTTGACTGTCGAGCGGGTAGGATACAATGAGCAGTTCTTC | CASSLTVERVGYNEQFF
- | TRBJ2-7 | TRBV6-6 | - | TGTGCCAGCAGGGCGGGACTCTCCTACGAGCAGTACTTC | CASRAGLSYEQYF